These T cell receptor beta chains were read from a single sample in a study of cytomegalovirus exposure and HLA in healthy donors. Method: immunoSEQ multiplex PCR; TCRdb's copy keeps in-frame clones and lacks some. This table has about 130,000 clones, over 70% appearing once. The specimen sequenced was PBMCs. Every receptor here comes from a man aged 18 to 29 in good health and CMV-seropositive. CDR3s include the opening cysteine and the closing phenylalanine or tryptophan. D genes are given only for firm matches. Rows may omit the clone size; those that give it use once, few, many or a size class.

cdr3_aa: CASSHLKTSGNEQFF
cdr3_nt: TGCGCCAGCAGCCACCTAAAGACTAGCGGCAATGAGCAGTTCTTC
v_call: TRBV4-1
clone_size: once
j_call: TRBJ2-1
d_call: TRBD2

cdr3_aa: CASSQGGLGSQPQHF
cdr3_nt: TGCGCCAGCAGCCAGGGGGGGTTGGGGTCTCAGCCCCAGCATTTT
v_call: TRBV4-1
clone_size: once
j_call: TRBJ1-5
d_call: -

cdr3_aa: CASSFRDRGSDEQYF
cdr3_nt: TGTGCCAGTAGTTTCCGGGACAGGGGTTCCGACGAGCAGTACTTC
v_call: TRBV19
clone_size: -
j_call: TRBJ2-7
d_call: TRBD1

cdr3_aa: CASSETLQGRGEKLFF
cdr3_nt: TGTGCCAGCAGTGAGACATTGCAGGGGAGGGGGGAAAAACTGTTTTTT
v_call: TRBV2
clone_size: -
j_call: TRBJ1-4
d_call: -

cdr3_aa: CASSLGQGLETQYF
cdr3_nt: TGTGCCAGCAGCTTAGGGCAGGGGCTTGAGACCCAGTACTTC
v_call: TRBV7-9
clone_size: -
j_call: TRBJ2-5
d_call: -

cdr3_aa: CASSQGIEAFF
cdr3_nt: TGTGCCAGCTCTCAGGGCATTGAAGCTTTCTTT
v_call: TRBV6-5
clone_size: -
j_call: TRBJ1-1
d_call: -

cdr3_aa: CAWSGRQGSSYNEQFF
cdr3_nt: TGTGCCTGGAGTGGAAGACAGGGCAGCTCCTACAATGAGCAGTTCTTC
v_call: TRBV30
clone_size: -
j_call: TRBJ2-1
d_call: TRBD1

cdr3_aa: CASSQDLGVEQYF
cdr3_nt: TGCGCCAGCAGCCAAGATTTAGGGGTCGAGCAGTACTTC
v_call: TRBV4-3
clone_size: -
j_call: TRBJ2-7
d_call: -

cdr3_aa: CASSSHGSQTVYGYTF
cdr3_nt: TGTGCCAGCAGCTCGCACGGCTCACAGACAGTCTATGGCTACACCTTC
v_call: TRBV7-8
clone_size: -
j_call: TRBJ1-2
d_call: -

cdr3_aa: CASSFRDRSLYGYTF
cdr3_nt: TGTGCCAGCAGCTTCCGGGACAGGAGCCTCTATGGCTACACCTTC
v_call: TRBV5-6
clone_size: -
j_call: TRBJ1-2
d_call: TRBD1

cdr3_aa: CASSEPGRTEAFF
cdr3_nt: TGTGCCAGCAGTGAACCAGGGAGGACTGAAGCTTTCTTT
v_call: TRBV6-5
clone_size: -
j_call: TRBJ1-1
d_call: -

cdr3_aa: CASSLVLAGGQETQYF
cdr3_nt: TGTGCCAGCAGCTTGGTGTTAGCGGGGGGGCAAGAGACCCAGTACTTC
v_call: TRBV5-6
clone_size: -
j_call: TRBJ2-5
d_call: TRBD2

cdr3_aa: CASSRGTAYEQYF
cdr3_nt: TGCGCCAGCAGCAGGGGGACAGCATACGAGCAGTACTTC
v_call: TRBV4-3
clone_size: -
j_call: TRBJ2-7
d_call: TRBD1

cdr3_aa: CASSDSGTGGDEQFF
cdr3_nt: TGTGCCAGCAGTGACTCCGGGACAGGGGGCGATGAGCAGTTCTTC
v_call: TRBV6-4
clone_size: once
j_call: TRBJ2-1
d_call: TRBD1